One and the same sample provided the 6 T cell receptor beta chains below, sequenced in a study of blood T cell repertoires in COVID-19. Data came from immunoSEQ multiplex PCR; TCRdb stores just in-frame clones and leaves some out. Of over 300,000 clones in the sample, 70% to 90% were seen once. The sample taken for sequencing was PBMCs or T cells enriched from blood (not recorded which). These receptors originate from a man younger than 40 who had recovered from COVID-19.

This clone appeared a single time. The chain uses TRBV30 and TRBJ1-6; 10 nucleotides line up with TRBD1. V dropped 3 bases and J dropped 6; count of bases not matched to a gene: 2. Germline V gene sequence: CDR1 GTSNPN, CDR2 SVGIG (reference sequence). The CDR3 runs 14 residues. This chain's CDR3 is CAWRRTGGNSPLHF. The DNA of the CDR3 is TGTGCCTGGAGAAGGACAGGGGGTAATTCACCCCTCCACTTT.

The J gene is TRBJ2-3, the V gene TRBV24-1; TRBD2 agrees at 10 bases. CDR1 is KGHDR, CDR2 SFDVKD, per germline. The V and J ends lost 7 bases and 3 bases, in that order; junction bases with no gene match: 3. The CDR3 has 14 residues. CDR3 residues: CATSEAGGTDTQYF. CDR3 DNA: TGTGCCACCAGCGAAGCGGGGGGGACAGATACGCAGTATTTT.

The chain has TRBV19 and TRBJ1-2, with D perhaps TRBD1 (6 bases). Between the trimmed V and J ends, which lost 5 bases and 7 bases, there was a span of 14 bases. The germline V gene encodes CDR1 LNHDA and CDR2 SQIVND (reference sequence). The CDR3 loop spans 13 amino acids. This CDR3 reads CASSPRQASGYTF. CDR3 nucleotides: TGTGCCAGTAGTCCCCGACAGGCGAGTGGCTACACCTTC.

The genes are TRBV2 and TRBJ1-5, with D maybe TRBD1 (5 bases). CDR1 SNHLY and CDR2 FYNNEI come from the germline V gene. The length of the CDR3 is 14 residues. Trimming pared 2 bases from V and 6 bases from J, leaving 11 bases between. The CDR3 nucleotides are TGTGCCAGCAGTGAATCGCACAGGAGTCAGCCCCAGCATTTT. This sequence encodes CASSESHRSQPQHF. The complete variable domain, with remaining parts taken from reference TRBV2 and TRBJ1-5, reads EPEVTQTPSHQVTQMGQEVILRCVPISNHLYFYWYRQILGQKVEFLVSFYNNEISEKSEIFDDQFSVERPDGSNFTLKIRSTKLEDSAMYFCASSESHRSQPQHFGDGTRLSIL.

This chain connects TRBV7-9 to TRBJ2-5; 10 bases are shared with TRBD2. V trimming: 5 bases; J trimming: 5 bases; junction bases outside the gene matches: 11. From germline, CDR1 is SEHNR and CDR2 FQNEAQ (reference sequence). This CDR3 contains 16 residues. Here the CDR3 DNA reads TGTGCCAGCAGCCCTCGGAGCGGGGGGGCCTCGGAGACCCAGTACTTC. This codes for CASSPRSGGASETQYF.

This clone occurred a few times. This rearrangement joins TRBV7-3 to TRBJ2-3, with 8 nucleotides matching TRBD2. V shed 5 bases and J 0 bases; nucleotides not matched to a gene: 16. This CDR3 has 19 residues. CDR1 is SGHTA and CDR2 is FQGTGA in the germline V gene. The CDR3 DNA follows: TGTGCCAGCAGCCTTGGGACTAGTAAGGGATTAACTAGCACAGATACGCAGTATTTT. This encodes CASSLGTSKGLTSTDTQYF.